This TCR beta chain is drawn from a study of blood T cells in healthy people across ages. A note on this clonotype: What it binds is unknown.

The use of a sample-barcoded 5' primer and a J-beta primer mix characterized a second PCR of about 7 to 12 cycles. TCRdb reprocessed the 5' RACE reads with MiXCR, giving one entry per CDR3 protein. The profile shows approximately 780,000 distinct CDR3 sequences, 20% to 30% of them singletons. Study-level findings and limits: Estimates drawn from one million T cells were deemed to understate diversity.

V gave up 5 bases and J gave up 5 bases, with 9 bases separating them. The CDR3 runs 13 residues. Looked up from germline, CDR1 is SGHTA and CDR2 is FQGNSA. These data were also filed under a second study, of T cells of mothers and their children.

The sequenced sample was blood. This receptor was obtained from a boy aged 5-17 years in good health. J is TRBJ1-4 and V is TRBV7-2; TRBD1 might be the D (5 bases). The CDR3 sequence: CASSPWGNEKLFF. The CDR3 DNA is TGTGCCAGCAGCCCTTGGGGGAATGAAAAACTGTTTTTT.